The 25 T cell receptor beta chains below were found in one sample sequenced in a study of beta chain features in type 1 diabetes. Study conclusions and caveats: Moderately but significantly shorter TCRB CDR3s were found in Type 1 diabetes patients in all four CD4+ subsets.

Of the isolated RNA, all was reverse transcribed, and so the sequenced material was expressed TCRB transcripts. TCRdb's copy holds only in-frame clones and misses some; the assay was immunoSEQ multiplex PCR. The repertoire consists of 250,000 or so clones, with about a fifth occurring once and the leading ten covering around 0.029%. Their specific antigens are unknown. The sample was naive CD4+ T cells from blood. These receptors all come from a woman in her thirties or forties with type 1 diabetes.

The chain has TRBV4-3 and TRBJ1-1; weak D call: TRBD1 (6 bases). CDR3 size: 13 residues. V was pared by 3 bases and J by 7 bases, with 12 bases between. The germline gives CDR1 LGHNA, CDR2 YSLEER. The CDR3 reads CASSQGGGVEAFF. The CDR3 nucleotides are TGCGCCAGCAGCCAGGGAGGGGGGGTTGAAGCTTTCTTT.

There are a few counts of this clone. V gene TRBV4-3 combines with J gene TRBJ2-7, with unresolved D. The ends were cut back, 0 bases at V and 4 bases at J, with 7 bases in the middle. The germline CDR1 and CDR2 sequences are LGHNA and YSLEER. This CDR3 region has 13 residues. The CDR3 spells CASSQEMRYEQYF. The CDR3 DNA reads as TGCGCCAGCAGCCAAGAGATGAGATACGAGCAGTACTTC.

This clone has just a few counts. The chain couples TRBV20-1 to TRBJ2-7, with TRBD1 as a possible D gene (5 bases). This CDR3 is built from 11 residues. V gave up 6 bases and J gave up 7 bases, with 13 bases separating them. CDR1 and CDR2 from the germline V gene are DFQATT and SNEGSKA (reference sequence). CDR3 protein: CSAGDSREQYF. The CDR3 DNA sequence: TGCAGTGCAGGGGATAGCAGGGAGCAGTACTTC.

On this clone itself: Other DNA sequences from this sample encode an identical CDR3 as well. The rearrangement joins TRBV6-6 to TRBJ2-7; TRBD1 matches 7 bases. The CDR3 runs to 14 residues. The germline V gene encodes CDR1 MNHNY and CDR2 SVGAGI (reference sequence). The trim removed 5 bases at V and 0 bases at J, leaving 4 bases unmatched. This chain's CDR3 is CASSRQGSSYEQYF. The CDR3 DNA follows: TGTGCCAGCAGTCGACAGGGCAGCTCCTACGAGCAGTACTTC.

The rearrangement joins TRBV5-1 to TRBJ2-1, with TRBD1 identical over 7 bases. The CDR3 spans 15 residues. Germline V lookup: CDR1 SGHRS, CDR2 YFSETQ. Germline trimming cut 4 bases from V and 7 bases from J; bases unmatched to any gene: 11. CDR3 in DNA: TGCGCCAGCAGCCTCACCGGGACAGCGGTAAATGAGCAGTTCTTC. Translating gives CASSLTGTAVNEQFF.

A few counts support this clone. The chain carries TRBV5-1 and TRBJ1-6; tentatively, D is TRBD1 (5 bases). This CDR3 region has 14 residues. V was trimmed by 0 bases and J by 10 bases, leaving 11 bases between them. Germline V gene sequence: CDR1 SGHRS, CDR2 YFSETQ. The CDR3 DNA sequence: TGCGCCAGCAGCTTGGAACAGGTTCGGTCACCCCTCCACTTT. Its protein is CASSLEQVRSPLHF.

This clone has a handful of counts. V and J are TRBV7-3 and TRBJ2-4; the match to TRBD1 covers 12 bases. Germline V gives CDR1 SGHTA, CDR2 FQGTGA. The CDR3 totals 16 residues. V shed 5 bases and J 7 bases; nucleotides not matched to a gene: 9. The DNA for the CDR3 is TGTGCCAGCAGCCTCGAGGGACAGGGGGCTGGGAACATTCAGTACTTC. It yields the protein CASSLEGQGAGNIQYF.

This rearrangement joins TRBV7-9 to TRBJ2-1; tentative D call: TRBD1 (6 bases). The CDR3 is 15 residues long. V gave up 2 bases and J gave up 4 bases, with 12 bases separating them. Germline CDR1 SEHNR, CDR2 FQNEAQ (reference sequence). The CDR3 sequence: CASSLMDSQYNEQFF. Here the CDR3 DNA reads TGTGCCAGCAGCTTAATGGACAGCCAGTACAATGAGCAGTTCTTC.

CDR3 region: CASSIERGSGELFF. For the CDR3, the DNA is TGTGCCAGTAGTATAGAGCGGGGAAGCGGGGAGCTGTTTTTT. The rearrangement joins TRBV19 to TRBJ2-2, with D possibly being TRBD2 (6 bases). The CDR3 spans 14 residues. V lost 0 bases to trimming and J lost 7 bases, with 9 bases between them. Germline assignment: CDR1 LNHDA and CDR2 SQIVND (reference sequence).

In its sample, this clone was seen a few times. The chain recombines TRBV18 with TRBJ1-1; D is perhaps TRBD1 (6 bases). This CDR3 comprises 15 residues. V was cut by 2 bases and J by 4 bases, with 14 bases left in between. Germline V gene lookup returns CDR1 KGHSH and CDR2 LQKENI. The CDR3 protein is CASSPEGVKSTEAFF. The CDR3 coding sequence is TGTGCCAGCTCACCAGAGGGGGTAAAGAGCACTGAAGCTTTCTTT. The complete variable domain, with remaining parts taken from reference TRBV18 and TRBJ1-1, reads NAGVMQNPRHLVRRRGQEARLRCSPMKGHSHVYWYRQLPEEGLKFMVYLQKENIIDESGMPKERFSAEFPKEGPSILRIQQVVRGDSAAYFCASSPEGVKSTEAFFGQGTRLTVV.

This clone was detected only a few times. The rearrangement uses TRBV6-5 and TRBJ1-6; D not certain. The V gene lost 5 bases and the J gene lost 8 bases, with 16 bases spanning the gap. Germline values: CDR1 MNHEY, CDR2 SVGAGI. The CDR3 is 15 amino acids. Here the CDR3 reads CASSKDPAADSPLHF. CDR3 DNA sequence: TGTGCCAGCAGTAAAGACCCAGCGGCGGATTCACCCCTCCACTTT.

The rearrangement links TRBV5-1 to TRBJ2-3; 7 bases line up with TRBD1. V shed 4 bases, J shed 0 bases, and the junction held 2 bases outside the gene matches. Germline V gene sequence: CDR1 SGHRS, CDR2 YFSETQ. CDR3 length: 14 amino acids. CDR3 bases: TGCGCCAGCAGCCCGGACAGGAGCACAGATACGCAGTATTTT. It encodes CASSPDRSTDTQYF.

This clone appeared a few times. V usage is TRBV18 and J usage is TRBJ2-7, with D unclear. There are 13 residues in the CDR3. CDR1 is KGHSH, CDR2 LQKENI, per germline. V was cut by 3 bases and J by 1 base, with 7 bases left in between. The CDR3, as DNA: TGTGCCAGCTCACCGGGCCCTTCCTACGAGCAGTACTTC. Protein product: CASSPGPSYEQYF.

This clone came up a few times. The chain is built from TRBV6-5 and TRBJ2-7, with 9 nucleotides matching TRBD2. The CDR3 consists of 15 residues. Germline V gene lookup returns CDR1 MNHEY and CDR2 SVGAGI. Trimming at V came to 2 bases and at J to 5 bases, leaving 7 bases not matched to a gene. CDR3 in amino acids: CASSYASGTPHEQYF. The CDR3 bases are TGTGCCAGCAGTTACGCTAGCGGGACACCCCACGAGCAGTACTTC.

This chain connects TRBV9 to TRBJ2-6, with D perhaps matching TRBD1 (7 bases). This CDR3 has 20 residues. V gave up 3 bases and J gave up 2 bases, with 24 bases separating them. Germline-derived CDR1 and CDR2 are SGDLS and YYNGEE. The CDR3 DNA reads TGTGCCAGCAGCGGCTATCCAGGGGGGCAGCGCCTCGCTGGGGCCAACGTCCTGACTTTC. Amino acids: CASSGYPGGQRLAGANVLTF. The full variable domain, rest sourced from reference TRBV9 and TRBJ2-6, is DSGVTQTPKHLITATGQRVTLRCSPRSGDLSVYWYQQSLDQGLQFLIQYYNGEERAKGNILERFSAQQFPDLHSELNLSSLELGDSALYFCASSGYPGGQRLAGANVLTFGAGSRLTVL.

This clone was detected only a few times. V usage is TRBV7-3 and J usage is TRBJ1-5, with 8 bases lining up with TRBD1. Germline V lookup: CDR1 SGHTA, CDR2 FQGTGA. The length of the CDR3 is 14 residues. The junction had 4 bases not matched to a gene; V was cut back by 2 bases and J by 7 bases. The CDR3 protein is CASSLGGTGQPQHF. In DNA, the CDR3 is TGTGCCAGCAGCTTAGGGGGGACAGGACAGCCCCAGCATTTT.

This clone occurred a few times. V usage is TRBV9 and J usage is TRBJ2-3, with TRBD2 as a possible D gene (5 bases). The V and J ends lost 0 bases and 3 bases respectively, with 8 bases between them. The CDR3 runs 14 residues. From germline, CDR1 is SGDLS and CDR2 YYNGEE. The CDR3 DNA is TGTGCCAGCAGCGTAGATAGCGAGACAGATACGCAGTATTTT. This translates into CASSVDSETDTQYF.

This chain uses TRBV7-6 with TRBJ1-1; 9 nucleotides agree with TRBD1. J gave up 4 bases and V 4 bases, and 4 bases lay outside the gene matches. Germline values: CDR1 SGHVS, CDR2 FNYEAQ. The CDR3 is 14 residues long. This CDR3 reads CASSYRGQGTEAFF. Here the CDR3 DNA reads TGTGCCAGCAGCTACAGGGGGCAGGGCACTGAAGCTTTCTTT.

The V call is TRBV29-1, the J call TRBJ2-3, with TRBD2 matching 13 bases. Germline assignment: CDR1 SQVTM and CDR2 ANQGSEA. Trimming cost V 7 bases and J 1 base; bases outside gene matches: 8. CDR3 size: 16 residues. The CDR3 nucleotides read TGCAGCGCACCGTCCGGGACTAGCGGGGGCACAGATACGCAGTATTTT. As protein: CSAPSGTSGGTDTQYF.

This chain joins TRBV15 and TRBJ2-3, with TRBD2 matching 7 bases. V lost 3 bases to trimming and J lost 4 bases; unmatched junction nucleotides: 10. This CDR3 contains 16 residues. Looked up from germline, CDR1 is LNHNV and CDR2 is YYDKDF (reference sequence). In nucleotides, the CDR3 is TGTGCCACCAGCAGTGCGTGGCGGGAGAGCGCAGATACGCAGTATTTT. Protein: CATSSAWRESADTQYF.

The table lists this clone with a few counts. The chain recombines TRBV2 with TRBJ1-2; 7 bases fit TRBD1. V dropped 7 bases and J dropped 3; count of bases not matched to a gene: 5. The CDR3 is 13 amino acids. Germline CDR1 SNHLY, CDR2 FYNNEI. This chain's CDR3 is CASKDTGDYGYTF. The CDR3 DNA reads TGTGCCAGCAAAGATACAGGGGACTATGGCTACACCTTC.

The chain links TRBV30 to TRBJ2-7; 8 positions agree with TRBD1. The V and J ends lost 2 bases and 4 bases, in that order; junction bases with no gene match: 13. Germline values: CDR1 GTSNPN, CDR2 SVGIG (reference sequence). The CDR3 sequence is 16 residues long. The CDR3 sequence: CAWSPKGRDRTYEQYF. CDR3 DNA: TGTGCCTGGAGTCCTAAGGGACGGGACAGGACATACGAGCAGTACTTC.

The V and J genes are TRBV2 and TRBJ1-1, with D unresolved. The CDR3 is 11 residues long. The ends were cut back, 4 bases at V and 6 bases at J, with 6 bases in the middle. Germline CDR1 reads SNHLY; CDR2 reads FYNNEI. This CDR3 is CASSAVSEAFF. DNA of the CDR3: TGTGCCAGCAGTGCAGTCTCTGAAGCTTTCTTT.

The V gene is TRBV7-9, the J gene TRBJ2-1, with D possibly being TRBD2 (6 bases). The CDR3 is 15 residues long. Between the trimmed V and J ends, which lost 5 bases and 4 bases, there was a span of 15 bases. The V gene's germline CDR1 is SEHNR and CDR2 FQNEAQ (reference sequence). This chain's CDR3 is CASSPRDFFYNEQFF. CDR3 in DNA: TGTGCCAGCAGCCCCCGGGACTTTTTTTACAATGAGCAGTTCTTC.

The chain recombines TRBV29-1 with TRBJ1-2; 7 nucleotides agree with TRBD1. Germline CDR1 reads SQVTM; CDR2 reads ANQGSEA. This CDR3 contains 12 residues. V lost 2 bases and J lost 7; bases outside the gene matches: 4. The CDR3 spells CSVERAGGGYTF. CDR3 DNA: TGCAGCGTTGAACGCGCAGGGGGTGGCTACACCTTC.